This TCR beta chain was sequenced during a study of T cells in Graves' hyperthyroidism and ophthalmopathy. Patients aged 18 to 65 had newly diagnosed hyperthyroidism lasting under 2 months. Not enrolled were patients with uncontrolled infection, other autoimmune disease, pregnancy or lactation. PBMCs stemmed from less than 13 ml fresh peripheral blood. Amplification targeted TCR beta CDR3 regions from RNA transcripts. TCR CDR3 regions were first amplified by RT-PCR with HTBI primers. TCRdb called the multiplex PCR reads again in MiXCR, with one record for every CDR3 protein. Here the sample spans about 300,000 distinct CDR3 sequences, approximately 13% being singletons. The material sequenced was blood. This sequence originates from a woman between 40 and 55 years old with Graves' hyperthyroidism.

CDR3 amino acids: CASSSGQTTPYEQYF. In DNA, the CDR3 is TGCGCCAGCAGCTCGGGACAGACGACCCCCTACGAGCAGTACTTC. The J gene is TRBJ2-7, the V gene TRBV5-1, with 7 positions matching TRBD1. Germline CDR1 and CDR2: SGHRS and YFSETQ. V dropped 3 bases and J dropped 2; count of bases not matched to a gene: 8. The CDR3 covers 15 residues.